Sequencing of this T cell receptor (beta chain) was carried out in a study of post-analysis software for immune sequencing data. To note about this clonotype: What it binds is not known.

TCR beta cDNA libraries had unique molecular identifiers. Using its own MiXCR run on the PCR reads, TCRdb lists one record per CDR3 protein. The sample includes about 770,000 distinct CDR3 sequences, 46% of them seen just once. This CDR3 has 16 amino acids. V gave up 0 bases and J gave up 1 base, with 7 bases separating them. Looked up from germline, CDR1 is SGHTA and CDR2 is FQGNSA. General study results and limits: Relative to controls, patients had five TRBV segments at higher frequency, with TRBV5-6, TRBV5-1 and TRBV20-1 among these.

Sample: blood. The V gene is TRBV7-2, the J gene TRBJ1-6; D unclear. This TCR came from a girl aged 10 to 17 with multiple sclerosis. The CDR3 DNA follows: TGTGCCAGCAGCTTAGCGGGGAAGTCCTATAATTCACCCCTCCACTTT. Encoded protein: CASSLAGKSYNSPLHF. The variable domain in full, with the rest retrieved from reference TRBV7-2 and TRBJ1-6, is GAGVSQSPSNKVTEKGKDVELRCDPISGHTALYWYRQSLGQGLEFLIYFQGNSAPDKSGLPSDRFSAERTGGSVSTLTIQRTQQEDSAVYLCASSLAGKSYNSPLHFGNGTRLTVT.